Sequencing of this TCR beta chain was carried out in a study of blood T cell repertoires in COVID-19 (dated by TCRdb to about 2020). Notes on the research overall: The collaborator samples originated in the United States, Italy and Spain and spanned the acute and convalescent phases of COVID-19. The material from the prospective study consisted of cDNA or gDNA derived from T cells, B-cell-depleted T cells, or PBMCs. Deeply sampled blood TCRbeta repertoires from subjects exposed to, actively infected with, or recovered from COVID-19 were included in the dataset. The repertoires were released in a freely available public database meant as a resource for research on the immune response to SARS-CoV-2. The samples were drawn from the first 160 participants of the ongoing ImmuneRACE study and from 1,254 subjects provided by 6 global collaborators. The sample metadata nearly always contained a de-identified subject ID, COVID-19 status, age in years and sex. HLA class I and class II types, where available, came from metadata supplied by the sample provider rather than from assay-based typing.

Points on this clone: Its antigen has not been determined. No base qualities exist here, and no much larger clone lies one base off it.

What the study reported, not specific to this receptor: The amount of clinical and demographic metadata varied by source and participant and was provided uncurated.

TCRbeta CDR3 regions were amplified from genomic DNA by means of the immunoSEQ Assay, a bias-controlled multiplex PCR. For the original study's pipeline: Nucleated cell counts per sample were estimated from amplification of reference gene primers within the assay. To quantify the absolute abundance of each unique TCRbeta CDR3 rearrangement, sequence reads were collapsed and filtered. For each sample, productive Simpson clonality was calculated by taking the square root of Simpson's diversity index across productive rearrangements. What TCRdb holds here is the immuneACCESS table cut down to in-frame rearrangements. Part of the clones is not present; checked against another copy, under half of the missing clones reflect an unresolved V gene, and the others are unexplained. Clonal size and the V and J genes are those of that table, whereas D and trimming came from the DNA. The sample records 75,000 to 100,000 clones, roughly 87% of which are singletons. 4% to 5% of the sample belongs to the ten largest clones.

Collaborating institutions collected whole blood in K2EDTA tubes following their own protocols. For TCRbeta analysis, collaborators shipped samples in one of three forms: frozen whole blood, isolated PBMCs, or DNA extracted from either of those sample types. The germline V gene (reference sequence) specifies SEHNR as CDR1 and FQNEAQ as CDR2. V has 5 bases trimmed and J has 4 bases trimmed; junction bases matching no gene number 10. The CDR3 measures 16 amino acids from cysteine to phenylalanine. The entry retains the CDR3 DNA only, 48 bases that are in frame from base 1. The sequenced sample consisted of peripheral blood. The chain links TRBV7-9 with TRBJ2-1, with 8 bases aligning to TRBD2. The TCR was taken from a man between 65 and 79 years old with acute or convalescent COVID-19. The CDR3 region has the sequence CASSRPRASGYNEQFF. The nucleotide sequence is TGTGCCAGCAGCCGCCCAAGGGCTAGCGGGTACAATGAGCAGTTCTTC.